These 27 T cell receptor beta chains originate from one sample sequenced in a study of tumor and adjacent non-tumor tissue in lung cancer. Three rounds of nested PCR, following a modified ARM-PCR protocol, produced the TCRbeta library. TCRdb used MiXCR to reprocess the multiplex PCR reads, holding one entry per CDR3 protein. This repertoire shows around 200,000 distinct CDR3 sequences, about 71% found once; its top ten account for around 25%. This sample's RNA came from whole unsorted tissue. The sequencing input was lung tumor tissue. The origin of the receptors is a man between 60 and 75 years old with non-small cell lung cancer.

This clonotype was seen just once. The rearrangement links TRBV20-1 to TRBJ1-1, with D uncertain. This CDR3 comprises 13 residues. Germline V gene lookup returns CDR1 DFQATT and CDR2 SNEGSKA (reference sequence). The V and J ends lost 1 base and 4 bases respectively, with 10 bases between them. The CDR3, as DNA: TGCAGTGCTAGAGCACCGGGTGCCACTGAAGCTTTCTTT. This translates into CSARAPGATEAFF.

With respect to this clonotype: This is likely a read error, given that the CDR3 carries no conserved phenylalanine or tryptophan at its end. This chain connects TRBV12-3 or TRBV12-4 to TRBJ2-1, with unresolved D. The CDR3 length is 15 residues. The V and J ends lost 0 bases and 6 bases respectively, with 12 bases between them. The CDR3 DNA is TGTGCCAGCAGTTTAGCCGGAAAACTCCTCAATGAGCAGTTCTTA. Protein product: CASSLAGKLLNEQFL.

With respect to this clonotype: A clone one base away is much larger, so this may be a read error. The chain employs TRBV6-6 and TRBJ1-1; D ambiguous. Germline V lookup: CDR1 MNHNY, CDR2 SVGAGI (reference sequence). This CDR3 comprises 13 residues. CDR3 sequence reads: CANSYNDGTEAFF. The CDR3 DNA reads as TGTGCCAACAGTTACAACGACGGAACTGAAGCTTTCTTT.

This clonotype has only a few counts. This sequence joins TRBV4-1 and TRBJ2-5; 14 nucleotides align to TRBD2. V trimming: 2 bases; J trimming: 4 bases; junction bases outside the gene matches: 6. CDR1 MGHRA and CDR2 YSYEKL come from the germline V gene. This CDR3 has 17 amino acids. This CDR3 reads CASSQRGLAGEGETQYF. The CDR3, as DNA: TGCGCCAGCAGCCAAAGGGGACTAGCGGGAGAAGGAGAGACCCAGTACTTC.

This clonotype was recorded only once. A read error may explain this, as a much larger clone is one base away. The chain is built from TRBV20-1 and TRBJ1-5; 7 positions agree with TRBD1. CDR3 size: 14 residues. V shed 6 bases, J shed 3 bases, and the junction held 8 bases outside the gene matches. Per germline, CDR1 DFQATT and CDR2 SNEGSKA (reference sequence). CDR3 DNA: TGCAGTGCAAAGTCAGGGGGTCTCAATCAGCCCCAGCATTTT. Translation gives CSAKSGGLNQPQHF.

A note on this clonotype: The conserved closing phenylalanine or tryptophan is absent in this CDR3, likely reflecting a read error. The genes are TRBV6-2 or TRBV6-3 and TRBJ2-1; D uncertain. CDR3 length equals 15 residues. Germline CDR1 MNHEY, CDR2 SVGEGT. Deletions cut 6 bases from V and 0 bases from J, with 12 bases between. Here the CDR3 DNA reads TGTGCCAGCAGACCGAGGAGTAGCTCCTACAATGAGCAGTTCTTA. Its protein is CASRPRSSSYNEQFL.

Concerning this clonotype: The junction departs from the called germline gene at one end, perhaps through a read error. This sequence joins TRBV12-3 or TRBV12-4 and TRBJ2-7; D is perhaps TRBD2 (5 bases). The CDR3 is 16 residues long. CDR3 sequence (DNA): TGTGCCAACGGTTTAGGAGAGGGTACCCGACCGGTCCGGCTGAACTTC. It codes for CANGLGEGTRPVRLNF.

Concerning this clonotype itself: A junction boundary mismatches the germline segment, possibly from a read error. This chain joins TRBV6-1 and TRBJ1-1; 7 bases fit TRBD1. CDR1 is MNHNS and CDR2 is SASEGT in the germline V gene. The CDR3 loop spans 13 amino acids. CDR3 nucleotides: TGTGCCAGCAGGACAGGGATGAAAACTGAAGCTTTCTTT. This codes for CASRTGMKTEAFF.

The rearrangement links TRBV4-2 to TRBJ2-5; maybe TRBD2 (6 bases). V was clipped by 4 bases and J by 5 bases, with 14 bases between them. The germline V gene encodes CDR1 LGHNA and CDR2 YNFKEQ. The CDR3 has 14 residues. The CDR3 spells CASSPGAGHETQYF. DNA of the CDR3: TGTGCCAGCAGCCCCGGTGCGGGGCATGAGACCCAGTACTTC.

About this clonotype: Sequence at one end of the junction differs from germline and may be a read error. The rearrangement links TRBV11-2 to TRBJ2-1; 10 nucleotides agree with TRBD1. CDR1 and CDR2 from the germline V gene are SGHAT and FQNNGV. CDR3 length: 15 amino acids. CDR3 nucleotide sequence: TGTGCCACCAGCACGACAGGGGGCGTCACCAATGAACAGTTCTTC. This sequence encodes CATSTTGGVTNEQFF.

With respect to this clonotype: A junction end diverges from the germline sequence, so it may reflect a read error. The chain couples TRBV5-4 to TRBJ2-6, with D perhaps TRBD1 or TRBD2 (5 bases each). Germline CDR1 reads SGHNT; CDR2 reads YYREEE (reference sequence). CDR3 size: 15 residues. The CDR3 spells CASRGNFPGANALTF. The CDR3 DNA reads as TGTGCCAGTAGAGGGAACTTCCCTGGGGCCAACGCCCTGACTTTC.

Comments on this clonotype: At one of its ends the junction is not consistent with the germline gene, which may arise from a read error. This chain links TRBV11-2 with TRBJ2-7; no clear D gene. The length of the CDR3 is 17 residues. CDR1 SGHAT and CDR2 FQNNGV come from the germline V gene. CDR3 DNA sequence: TGTACCAGCAGCTACGTCGCGACACCTACCTTTTCCTACGAGCGGTACTTC. It translates to CTSSYVATPTFSYERYF.

A remark on this clonotype: A much larger clone sits a single nucleotide away, making a read error possible. The chain is built from TRBV12-3 or TRBV12-4 and TRBJ2-7; D not resolved. CDR3 length: 13 residues. V was cut by 7 bases and J by 6 bases, with 16 bases left in between. CDR3 region: CASIFGPASEQYF. The CDR3, as DNA: TGTGCCAGCATTTTTGGGCCAGCGTCCGAGCAGTACTTC.

With respect to this clonotype: A much larger clone lies a single base off, so this may be a read error. The gene calls are TRBV6-5 and TRBJ1-5; maybe TRBD1 (5 bases). The germline CDR1 and CDR2 sequences are MNHEY and SVGAGI. The CDR3 runs 14 residues. CDR3 nucleotides: TGTGCCAGCAGTACCCGTTGGGGCAATCAGGCCCAGCATTTT. It yields the protein CASSTRWGNQAQHF.

The rearrangement uses TRBV7-9 and TRBJ2-3; TRBD1 matches at 7 bases. CDR1 is SEHNR, CDR2 FQNEAQ, per germline (reference sequence). V was pared by 4 bases and J by 7 bases, with 14 bases of the junction left unmatched. The CDR3 contains 16 residues. CDR3 sequence (DNA): TGTGCCAGCAGCTCACAAACAGGGGCCCCGGGACATACGCAGTATTTT. This sequence encodes CASSSQTGAPGHTQYF.

As to this clonotype: One base away lies a much larger clone, so this may be a sequencing read error. This chain uses TRBV4-2 with TRBJ1-1; unclear D gene. Trimming cost V 3 bases and J 8 bases, with 13 bases left between them. The CDR3 has 13 amino acids. CDR1 and CDR2 (germline): LGHNA, YNFKEQ. The CDR3 nucleotides are TGTGCCAGCAGCCAGTGGATTGGAGCGGAAGCTTTCTTT. It codes for CASSQWIGAEAFF.

V usage is TRBV10-2 and J usage is TRBJ2-5; tentatively, D is TRBD1 (6 bases). V was pared by 7 bases and J by 3 bases, with 18 bases between. CDR3 length equals 15 residues. Germline-derived CDR1 and CDR2 are WSHSY and SAAADI. Here the CDR3 reads CASTPGTRKEETQYF. CDR3 bases: TGCGCCAGCACACCCGGGACAAGGAAGGAAGAGACCCAGTACTTC.

This clonotype came up once. Germline and junction disagree at one end, which may indicate a read error. The chain carries TRBV6-6 and TRBJ1-4; 10 bases map to TRBD1. Germline CDR1 MNHNY, CDR2 SVGAGI (reference sequence). This CDR3 contains 14 residues. The chain's CDR3 is CASSYSTGGEELFF. The CDR3 DNA is TGTGCCAGCAGTTACTCGACAGGGGGCGAGGAACTGTTTTTC.

In its sample, this clonotype was seen many times. The chain couples TRBV20-1 to TRBJ2-7; 11 nucleotides match TRBD2. The CDR3 totals 14 residues. The germline V gene encodes CDR1 DFQATT and CDR2 SNEGSKA (reference sequence). Unmatched junction bases numbered 6, after V lost 5 bases and J lost 3 bases. CDR3 protein: CSAPGTSGIYEQYF. The CDR3 DNA sequence: TGCAGTGCTCCCGGGACTAGCGGCATCTACGAGCAGTACTTC.

This clonotype occurred many times. The rearrangement joins TRBV4-2 to TRBJ1-2; 7 bases align to TRBD1. The CDR3 runs to 15 residues. The J segment lost 8 bases and the V segment lost 0 bases, leaving 9 bases of the junction unmatched. The germline gives CDR1 LGHNA, CDR2 YNFKEQ. This CDR3 reads CASSQEKQGIHGYTF. In DNA, the CDR3 is TGTGCCAGCAGCCAAGAAAAACAGGGGATCCACGGCTACACCTTC.

This clonotype was seen a handful of times. The chain is built from TRBV5-4 and TRBJ1-6; 9 bases map to TRBD1. The germline V gene encodes CDR1 SGHNT and CDR2 YYREEE (reference sequence). There are 16 residues in the CDR3. Unmatched junction bases numbered 10, after V lost 3 bases and J lost 9 bases. CDR3 DNA: TGTGCCAGCAGCTCGGCACAAACAGGGGGCACTTCACCCCTCCACTTT. Its protein product is CASSSAQTGGTSPLHF.

The genes are TRBV6-5 and TRBJ1-6; TRBD1 aligns across 7 bases. Germline loops: CDR1 MNHEY, CDR2 SVGAGI. The V and J ends lost 6 bases and 5 bases, in that order; junction bases with no gene match: 10. The CDR3 runs 16 residues. The CDR3 sequence is CASRTGRQGNNSPLHF. The CDR3 nucleotides are TGTGCCAGCAGGACAGGCAGACAGGGCAATAATTCACCCCTCCACTTT.

Of note for this clonotype: The conserved phenylalanine or tryptophan normally closing the CDR3 is absent here, so this likely arose from a read error. Because the CDR3's place on the DNA is in doubt, the DNA is left out and the CDR3 is given as listed by TCRdb. The CDR3 sequence: CSARGAEPGELLL. V and J are TRBV20-1 and TRBJ2-2; the table calls TRBD1, which could not be checked here. The germline CDR1 and CDR2 sequences are DFQATT and SNEGSKA (reference sequence). The CDR3 is made up of 13 amino acids, end residues included.

The chain couples TRBV11-2 to TRBJ2-2; 7 bases line up with TRBD1. Trimming removed 8 bases from V and 3 bases from J; junction bases left unmatched: 15. The CDR3 sequence is 17 residues long. Per germline, CDR1 SGHAT and CDR2 FQNNGV. The CDR3 region has the DNA TGTGCCAGCGGCTCACAGGGACACCAGGGGGACACCGGGGAGCTGTTTTTT. It specifies CASGSQGHQGDTGELFF.

A note on this clonotype: One end of the junction is discordant with germline, which a read error may explain. J is TRBJ1-2 and V is TRBV4-2; TRBD1 might be the D (6 bases). The CDR3 has 16 residues. The germline V gene has CDR1 LGHNA and CDR2 YNFKEQ. CDR3 coding DNA: TGTCCCAGCAGCCCCCCTGCGGGAACGGAGGGGGATGGTTACACCTTC. This translates into CPSSPPAGTEGDGYTF.

Note on this clonotype: The junction departs from germline at one end; a sequencing error may be responsible. The rearrangement joins TRBV29-1 to TRBJ2-2, with a weak D call TRBD2 (5 bases). The CDR3 is 13 residues long. Germline CDR1 SQVTM, CDR2 ANQGSEA. CDR3 loop: CTVERGNTGELLF. For the CDR3, the DNA is TGCACCGTTGAAAGAGGGAACACCGGGGAGCTGCTTTTT.

The rearrangement joins TRBV20-1 to TRBJ1-2; D possibly corresponds to TRBD1 (5 bases). The germline V and J ends were trimmed by 3 bases and 10 bases, with 21 bases remaining between them. Per the germline V gene, CDR1 is DFQATT and CDR2 is SNEGSKA (reference sequence). The CDR3 is 14 amino acids. CDR3 amino acids: CSARTGTLAGDYTF. Here the CDR3 DNA reads TGCAGTGCTAGGACCGGGACCTTGGCGGGTGACTACACCTTC.